This T cell receptor beta chain was observed in a study of blood T cells in healthy people across ages. As for the study in general: About one barcoded beta molecule per two T cells was the capture yield of template switching. General study points: Estimates of diversity drawn from one million T cells were considered underestimates. In older individuals, TCR beta diversity per million T cells was lower, falling roughly linearly with age.

The second PCR ran about 6 to 11 cycles with a sample-barcoded 5' primer and J-beta primers. TCRdb redid the calling of the 5' RACE reads with MiXCR, one entry per CDR3 protein. The data contain about 1,600,000 distinct CDR3 sequences, 42% of them singletons. A single count supports this clonotype. Its antigen is unknown. Material for sequencing was blood. This clonotype was obtained from a woman younger than 35 in good health.

The CDR3 bases are TGTGCCAGCAGCCGCGGGGGGGCCGGTAGGGGAGGCTACACCTTC. Translation gives CASSRGGAGRGGYTF. The chain combines TRBV12-3 or TRBV12-4 with TRBJ1-2, with a tentative D call TRBD1 (6 bases). The ends were cut back, 6 bases at V and 8 bases at J, with 22 bases in the middle. This CDR3 contains 15 residues.